The rows below give T cell receptor beta chains drawn from one sample of a study of blood T cell repertoires in COVID-19. TCRdb's table, derived via immunoSEQ multiplex PCR, lists solely in-frame clones and lacks some. This table holds some 49,000 clones, roughly 80% found once. The sample taken for sequencing was peripheral blood. All receptors come from a woman aged 55-75 years with acute or convalescent COVID-19. The CDR3 runs from the conserved cysteine through the conserved F or W. The D gene is left open where the match is weak. Part of the rows lack a size; the others show once, few, many or a class for expanded clones.

TRBD1 TRBJ1-1 NA TRBV7-9 TGTGCCAGCAGCTTCGGACAGGAGAACACTGAAGCTTTCTTT CASSFGQENTEAFF
NA TRBJ1-6 NA TRBV6-5 TGTGCCAGCAGGGAGGACGGGAATTCACCCCTCCACTTT CASREDGNSPLHF
NA TRBJ1-3 NA TRBV19 TGTGCCAGTAGGAGCGAAGGAAACACCATATATTTT CASRSEGNTIYF
TRBD1 TRBJ2-5 NA TRBV5-1 TGCGCCAGCAGCTTAAACACAGGGGACCAAGAGACCCAGTACTTC CASSLNTGDQETQYF
TRBD1 TRBJ2-3 NA TRBV5-1 TGCGCCAGCAGCGGAGGGGACAGGGGGTGGAGAGATACGCAGTATTTT CASSGGDRGWRDTQYF
NA TRBJ2-1 NA TRBV3-1/TRBV3-2 TGTGCCAGCAGCCAACGGACAGACTACAATGAGCAGTTCTTC CASSQRTDYNEQFF
TRBD1 TRBJ2-7 NA TRBV6-1 TGTGCCAGCAGTGACAGGGGGTTTGCTTACGAGCAGTACTTC CASSDRGFAYEQYF
TRBD1 TRBJ2-3 NA TRBV24-1 TGTGCCACCAGTGAGGGGGGGACAGGGTTGGCAGATACGCAGTATTTT CATSEGGTGLADTQYF
NA TRBJ2-7 NA TRBV7-8 TGTGCCAGCAGCTTAGGGAGCCTATCCTACGAGCAGTACTTC CASSLGSLSYEQYF
TRBD2 TRBJ2-3 NA TRBV19 TGTGCCAGTAGTATAGGAAGTAGGCTAGCGGGGGTTACGCAGTATTTT CASSIGSRLAGVTQYF
NA TRBJ2-1 NA TRBV4-1 TGCGCCAGCAGCCCACGACAGAGCTCCTACAATGAGCAGTTCTTC CASSPRQSSYNEQFF
TRBD2 TRBJ2-7 NA TRBV4-1 TGCGCCAGCAGCCAAGATATGGGGCTAGCGGTCGGGAGGTCCTACGAGCAGTACTTC CASSQDMGLAVGRSYEQYF
TRBD2 TRBJ2-1 few TRBV4-2 TGTGCCAGCAGCCATAGCGGGGGGTCTTACAATGAGCAGTTCTTC CASSHSGGSYNEQFF
NA TRBJ1-2 NA TRBV9 TGTGCCAGCAGCGCGGGAGTGTGGTATGGCTACACCTTC CASSAGVWYGYTF
TRBD2 TRBJ2-1 medium-sized TRBV9 TGTGCCAGCAGCGTGACTAGCGTGGATGAGCAGTTCTTC CASSVTSVDEQFF
NA TRBJ2-1 NA TRBV4-1 TGCGCCAGCAGCCAAGATGCGCAAGAGATCTATGAGCAGTTCTTC CASSQDAQEIYEQFF
NA TRBJ2-7 NA TRBV7-9 TGTGCCAGCAGCTTAGCAGGGATGGGACACGCGGCCTACGAGCAGTACTTC CASSLAGMGHAAYEQYF